This section outlines one T cell receptor (beta chain) sequence together with its context. Its antigen is unidentified. Using immunoSEQ multiplex PCR, the repertoire was profiled, and TCRdb retains in-frame clones only, with some absent. The sample has about 110,000 clones; 85% to 95% are singletons. The sample belongs to a study of T cell responses to AZD1222 COVID-19 vaccine. Combined were second doses at about 4 or about 12 weeks. Broader study findings: Among AZD1222 vaccinees, only six or seven were seropositive at baseline. Nearly half of the spike-specific TCRs reportedly recognize variant regions that carry no mutations.

Germline-derived CDR1 and CDR2 are SGHAT and FQNNGV. The CDR3 contains 15 residues. Trimming removed 0 bases at V and 4 bases at J, with 13 bases between. This receptor was obtained from an adult who received the AZD1222 COVID-19 vaccine. Here the sequenced sample was peripheral blood, taken 28 days after the second AZD1222 dose. The rearrangement uses TRBV11-2 and TRBJ2-7, with D unresolved. The CDR3: CASSLESMSPYEQYF. CDR3 nucleotide sequence: TGTGCCAGCAGCTTAGAATCGATGAGCCCATACGAGCAGTACTTC.